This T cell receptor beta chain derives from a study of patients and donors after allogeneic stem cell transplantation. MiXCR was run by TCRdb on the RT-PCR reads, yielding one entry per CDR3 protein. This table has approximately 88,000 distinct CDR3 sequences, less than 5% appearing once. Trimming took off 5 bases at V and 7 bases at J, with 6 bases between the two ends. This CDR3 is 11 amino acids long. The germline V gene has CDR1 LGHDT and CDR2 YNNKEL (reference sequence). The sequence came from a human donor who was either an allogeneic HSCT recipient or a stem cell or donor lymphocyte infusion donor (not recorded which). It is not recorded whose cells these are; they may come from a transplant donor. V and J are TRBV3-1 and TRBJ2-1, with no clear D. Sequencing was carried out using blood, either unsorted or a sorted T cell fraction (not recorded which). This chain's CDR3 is CASSSLNEQFF. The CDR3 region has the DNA TGTGCCAGCAGCTCACTTAATGAGCAGTTCTTC.